This TCR beta chain was captured in a study of blood T cell repertoires in COVID-19 (dated by TCRdb to about 2020). General notes on the study: Collaborator samples came from the United States, Italy and Spain and covered acute and convalescent phases of COVID-19. The material from the prospective study consisted of cDNA or gDNA derived from T cells, B-cell-depleted T cells, or PBMCs. The dataset comprised deeply sampled blood TCRbeta repertoires from subjects exposed to, actively infected with, or recovered from COVID-19. The repertoires were released in a freely available public database intended as a resource for research on the immune response to SARS-CoV-2. Samples were obtained from the ongoing ImmuneRACE study (first 160 participants) and from over 1,000 subjects provided by 6 global collaborators. Nearly every sample came with metadata listing a de-identified subject ID, COVID-19 status, age in years and sex. Where HLA class I and class II types were available, the types were taken from metadata supplied by the sample provider, not from assay-based typing.

TCRbeta CDR3 regions were amplified from genomic DNA using the immunoSEQ Assay, a bias-controlled multiplex PCR. The authors processed their data as follows. Within the assay, amplification of reference gene primers was used to estimate how many nucleated cells each sample contained. To quantify the absolute abundance of each unique TCRbeta CDR3 rearrangement, sequence reads were collapsed and filtered. Productive Simpson clonality was computed per sample as the square root of Simpson's diversity index over productive rearrangements. This is the immuneACCESS table as TCRdb keeps it, with only in-frame sequences that have V and J called. A part of the clones is gone; compared with another copy, unresolved V genes explain less than half, and the rest is unexplained. The V and J calls and clone size were taken over from that table, and D and trimming were inferred from the DNA. Here the sample has about 160,000 clones; approximately 88% occur a single time. Of the sample, 9.1% is held by the ten largest clones.

The CDR3, from cysteine to phenylalanine, totals 14 residues. Only the CDR3 DNA stays, 42 bases, in frame from base 1. V loses 6 bases of germline sequence and J loses 0 bases, and the interval between the two ends is 12 bases. The CDR1 and CDR2 encoded by the germline V gene (reference sequence) are LNHDA and SQIVND. The collaborating institutions used their own protocols to collect whole blood in K2EDTA tubes. Collaborator samples were shipped for TCRbeta analysis as frozen whole blood, isolated PBMCs, or DNA extracted from either sample type. Points on this clone: It has no known antigen specificity. Base qualities are missing; no much larger clone stands one base away.

Study-wide findings and limitations: How much clinical and demographic metadata was included differed by source and by participant, and the metadata was provided uncurated.

The source of this sequence is an elderly woman with active or convalescent COVID-19. Here the chain combines TRBV19 and TRBJ2-7; D gene: possibly TRBD2, on 5 matching bases. The sample consisted of peripheral blood. The CDR3 protein: CASREGWGSYEQYF. The DNA reads TGTGCCAGTAGAGAGGGATGGGGCTCCTACGAGCAGTACTTC.